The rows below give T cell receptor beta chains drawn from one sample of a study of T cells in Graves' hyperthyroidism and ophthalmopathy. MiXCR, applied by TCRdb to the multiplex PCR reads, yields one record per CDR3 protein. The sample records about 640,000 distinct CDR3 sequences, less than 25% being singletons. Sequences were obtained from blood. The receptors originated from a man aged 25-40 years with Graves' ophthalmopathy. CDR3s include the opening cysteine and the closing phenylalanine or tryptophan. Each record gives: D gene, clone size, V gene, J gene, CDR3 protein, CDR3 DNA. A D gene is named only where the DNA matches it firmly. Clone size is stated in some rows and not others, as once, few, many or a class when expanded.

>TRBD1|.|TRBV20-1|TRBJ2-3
CSARDRVGAGGTDTQYF
TGCAGTGCTAGAGATCGGGTCGGAGCAGGGGGTACAGATACGCAGTATTTT
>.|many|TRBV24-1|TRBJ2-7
CATSDFSGEQYF
TGTGCCACCAGTGATTTCTCGGGCGAGCAGTACTTC
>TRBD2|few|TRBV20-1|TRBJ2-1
CSARDKGLAYNEQFF
TGCAGTGCTAGAGATAAGGGACTAGCCTACAATGAGCAGTTCTTC
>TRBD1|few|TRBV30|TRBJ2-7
CAWDRGQNYEQYF
TGTGCCTGGGACAGGGGGCAAAACTACGAGCAGTACTTC
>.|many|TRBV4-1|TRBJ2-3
CASSQGAGSSTDTQYF
TGCGCCAGCAGCCAAGGTGCAGGGAGCAGCACAGATACGCAGTATTTT
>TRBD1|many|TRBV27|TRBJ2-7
CASSREPGTGFEQYF
TGTGCCAGCAGTCGCGAACCCGGGACAGGGTTCGAGCAGTACTTC
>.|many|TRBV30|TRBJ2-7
CAWSVQEYEQYF
TGTGCCTGGAGTGTTCAGGAGTACGAGCAGTACTTC
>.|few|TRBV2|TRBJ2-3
CASSDIFLTDTQYF
TGTGCCAGCAGTGACATCTTTCTCACAGATACGCAGTATTTT
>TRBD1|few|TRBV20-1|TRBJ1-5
CSAGDRANQPQHF
TGCAGTGCGGGGGACAGGGCCAATCAGCCCCAGCATTTT
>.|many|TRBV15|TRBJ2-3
CATSRDSGLWGETDTQYF
TGTGCCACCAGCAGAGATTCGGGGCTTTGGGGGGAGACAGATACGCAGTATTTT
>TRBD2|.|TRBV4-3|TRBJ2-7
CASSQDSAGGPGEQYF
TGCGCCAGCAGCCAAGATTCGGCGGGAGGGCCTGGAGAGCAGTACTTC
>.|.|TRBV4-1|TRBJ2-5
CASSPAGTVEETQYF
TGCGCCAGCAGCCCTGCCGGGACCGTCGAAGAGACCCAGTACTTC
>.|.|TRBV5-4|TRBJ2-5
CASSVSTGETQYF
TGTGCCAGCAGCGTTTCAACGGGAGAGACCCAGTACTTC
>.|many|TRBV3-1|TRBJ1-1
CASSQGGRTEAFF
TGTGCCAGCAGCCAAGGGGGGCGTACTGAAGCTTTCTTT